The rows below give T cell receptor beta chains drawn from one sample of a study of graft-versus-host responses after intestinal transplantation. This table comes from immunoSEQ multiplex PCR, and its TCRdb copy is limited to in-frame clones, with some not included. In the table there are under 30,000 clones, around four fifths of which are singletons. The sample consisted of ileum tissue, taken 98 days after intestinal transplantation. All receptors derive from a human patient who received an intestinal transplant, so some T cells may come from the graft donor. The CDR3 runs from the conserved cysteine through the conserved F or W. The D gene is left open where the match is weak. The size of a clone is reported for some rows only, either as once, few or many, or as a class for expanded clones.

cdr3_nt	cdr3_aa	v_call	j_call	d_call	clone_size
TGTGCCAGTAGTATCCTGGCGGGGGGGCTGTATGGCTCCTACAATGAGCAGTTCTTC	CASSILAGGLYGSYNEQFF	TRBV19	TRBJ2-1	TRBD2	-
TGTGCCAGCAGTGAATCAGGGGGGGTTCGCCGCACTGAAGCTTTCTTT	CASSESGGVRRTEAFF	TRBV6-1	TRBJ1-1	TRBD1	-
TGTGCCAGCAGCTTAGTGAGATTGGGGGACACAGATACGCAGTATTTT	CASSLVRLGDTDTQYF	TRBV7-9	TRBJ2-3	-	-
TGTGCCAGCAGCCTTGGGACTAGCGGGGTTTACAATGAGCAGTTCTTC	CASSLGTSGVYNEQFF	TRBV7-9	TRBJ2-1	TRBD2	-
TGCGCCAGCAGCCCTTCGAGGACAGGGGAGTCAACAGATACGCAGTATTTT	CASSPSRTGESTDTQYF	TRBV4-1	TRBJ2-3	TRBD1	-
TGTGCCAGCGTGATAACAGTTAACGGAAACACCATATATTTT	CASVITVNGNTIYF	TRBV2	TRBJ1-3	-	-
TGTGCCAGCAGTTACAATTGGGAGGGAAGGGCTGGCTACACCTTC	CASSYNWEGRAGYTF	TRBV6-6	TRBJ1-2	-	-
TGTGCCAGCAGTGAACCGGGACAGGGGGCAATTCTTGGTGGCTACACCTTC	CASSEPGQGAILGGYTF	TRBV2	TRBJ1-2	TRBD1	-
TGTGCCAGCAGAAGGGTAAGGAAAAACACTGAAGCTTTCTTT	CASRRVRKNTEAFF	TRBV6-5	TRBJ1-1	-	-
TGTGCCAGCAGCTTGGGAGGCACTAGCGGGGACAATGAGCAGTTCTTC	CASSLGGTSGDNEQFF	TRBV5-4	TRBJ2-1	TRBD2	-
TGTGCCATCAGCAATACAGAGTCCTACACCTTC	CAISNTESYTF	TRBV10-3	TRBJ1-2	-	-
TGTGCCAGTAGTATTAAGGCTCTTTGGGGACACACTGAAGCTTTCTTT	CASSIKALWGHTEAFF	TRBV19	TRBJ1-1	-	-
TGTGCCAGCAGCGTCATCCACAGGGACCTCTTC	CASSVIHRDLF	TRBV7-9	TRBJ1-2	-	few
TGTGCCAGCAGGACCGGGGAGCTGTTTTTT	CASRTGELFF	TRBV6-6	TRBJ2-2	-	-
TGTGCCAGCAGCTTAGATCTGGGGCGCAATCAGCCCCAGCATTTT	CASSLDLGRNQPQHF	TRBV11-2	TRBJ1-5	-	-
TGCGCCAGCGGGGCAGATCCCTACGAGCAGTACTTC	CASGADPYEQYF	TRBV5-1	TRBJ2-7	-	few
TGTGCCAGTTCTCGACCGGGACAGGGATCCGAGCAGTACTTC	CASSRPGQGSEQYF	TRBV27	TRBJ2-7	TRBD1	-
TGCGCCAGCAGCTCGGGGAGCACAGATACGCAGTATTTT	CASSSGSTDTQYF	TRBV5-1	TRBJ2-3	-	-
TGTGCCAGCAGACGCTTCGGGGGGCTGGACGAGCAGTACTTC	CASRRFGGLDEQYF	TRBV6-1	TRBJ2-7	-	few
TGTGCCAGCAGTCCGACAGGGAACCAAGAGACCCAGTACTTC	CASSPTGNQETQYF	TRBV6-6	TRBJ2-5	TRBD1	-
TGTGCCAGCAGGGAACTGGGCACTGAAGCTTTCTTT	CASRELGTEAFF	TRBV6-5	TRBJ1-1	-	-
TGTGCCAGTAGTTTTGGCGGCCACTATGGCTACACCTTC	CASSFGGHYGYTF	TRBV19	TRBJ1-2	-	-
TGTGCCAGCAGCTTAAGAGGGCGGGAGACCCAGTACTTC	CASSLRGRETQYF	TRBV7-3	TRBJ2-5	-	-
TGCGCCAGCAGTGCGGGGGGAGGTGATACGCAGTATTTT	CASSAGGGDTQYF	TRBV5-1	TRBJ2-3	TRBD2	-
TGTGCCAGTAGTGTTGACAGGGATCAGAATGAAAAACTGTTTTTT	CASSVDRDQNEKLFF	TRBV19	TRBJ1-4	TRBD1	-
TGTGCCAGCAGCTTTAAGGGAATCGCTGGAAACACCATATATTTT	CASSFKGIAGNTIYF	TRBV7-9	TRBJ1-3	-	-
TGTGCCAGCACCCAGGGGATATACACTGAAGCTTTCTTT	CASTQGIYTEAFF	TRBV6-5	TRBJ1-1	-	-
TGTGCCAGCAAACAGAGCGGGGGGCCTCCCTACGAGCAGTACTTC	CASKQSGGPPYEQYF	TRBV2	TRBJ2-7	TRBD2	-
TGCGCCAGCAGCTCACCAAGTCCCTACGAGCAGTACTTC	CASSSPSPYEQYF	TRBV4-1	TRBJ2-7	-	-
TGTGCCAGCAGCCCGGCCGGGGGGCCGCTGGGTACGCAGTATTTT	CASSPAGGPLGTQYF	TRBV6-5	TRBJ2-3	-	-
TGTGCTAGTGGCCCCTCAGGGGCGCCTTATGGCTACACCTTC	CASGPSGAPYGYTF	TRBV12-5	TRBJ1-2	-	-
TGCGCCAGCAGTCAATGTGTCATGGCAGTGGTAAACTATGGCTACACCTTC	CASSQCVMAVVNYGYTF	TRBV23-1	TRBJ1-2	-	once
TGTGCCAGCAGTTTACGGGACAGCTCCTATCAGCCCCAGCATTTT	CASSLRDSSYQPQHF	TRBV28	TRBJ1-5	TRBD1	-
TGTGCCAGCAGCTTGGGGTGGGGGTACAATGAGCAGTTCTTC	CASSLGWGYNEQFF	TRBV5-5	TRBJ2-1	-	-
TGCAGCGTGAGTCAGGGGGCAGGTAGTCAGCCCCAGCATTTT	CSVSQGAGSQPQHF	TRBV29-1	TRBJ1-5	TRBD1	-
TGTGCCAGCAGCTTAGGGTTAGCGGGGGGGTACTACGAGCAGTACTTC	CASSLGLAGGYYEQYF	TRBV11-2	TRBJ2-7	TRBD2	-
TGTGCCAGCAGTCCCGACTACTATGGCTACACCTTC	CASSPDYYGYTF	TRBV27	TRBJ1-2	-	-
TGTGCCAGCAGTTTTCGGCTAGCGGGGGGACCTCAGTACTTC	CASSFRLAGGPQYF	TRBV28	TRBJ2-7	TRBD2	-
TGTGCCAGCAGCACGGGACAGGTCGCAGATACGCAGTATTTT	CASSTGQVADTQYF	TRBV5-6	TRBJ2-3	TRBD1	-
TGTGCCAGCAGCACGACTCTTACCTTTGTCTCCTACGAGCAGTACTTC	CASSTTLTFVSYEQYF	TRBV27	TRBJ2-7	-	-
TGTGCCAGCAGTGAACGAATCACGGGTCTTAATTTT	CASSERITGLNF	TRBV2	TRBJ2-3	-	few
TGTGCCAGCAGTCTTCGGACCCCAACTAATGAAAAACTGTTTTTT	CASSLRTPTNEKLFF	TRBV27	TRBJ1-4	-	-
TGTGCCAGCACCCCACACAGGGATCCCCGCTATGGCTACACCTTC	CASTPHRDPRYGYTF	TRBV7-9	TRBJ1-2	-	-
TGTGCCAGCAGCCGAGAGGACGGTAGCAATCAGCCCCAGCATTTT	CASSREDGSNQPQHF	TRBV7-8	TRBJ1-5	-	-
TGTGCCAGCAGCGCCCACCTGGTAGGCTACGAGCAGTACTTC	CASSAHLVGYEQYF	TRBV9	TRBJ2-7	-	-
TGTGCCAGCAGCTTAGCGTACGGGACACCGTACGAGCAGTACTTC	CASSLAYGTPYEQYF	TRBV7-2	TRBJ2-7	-	few
TGTGCCAGCAGCTTTTGGTCCACTAGCGGGGGGTCCTACGAGCAGTACTTC	CASSFWSTSGGSYEQYF	TRBV11-2	TRBJ2-7	TRBD2	-
TGTGCCAGCAGACTAGCCGGTGAGCAGTACTTC	CASRLAGEQYF	TRBV6-1	TRBJ2-7	-	once